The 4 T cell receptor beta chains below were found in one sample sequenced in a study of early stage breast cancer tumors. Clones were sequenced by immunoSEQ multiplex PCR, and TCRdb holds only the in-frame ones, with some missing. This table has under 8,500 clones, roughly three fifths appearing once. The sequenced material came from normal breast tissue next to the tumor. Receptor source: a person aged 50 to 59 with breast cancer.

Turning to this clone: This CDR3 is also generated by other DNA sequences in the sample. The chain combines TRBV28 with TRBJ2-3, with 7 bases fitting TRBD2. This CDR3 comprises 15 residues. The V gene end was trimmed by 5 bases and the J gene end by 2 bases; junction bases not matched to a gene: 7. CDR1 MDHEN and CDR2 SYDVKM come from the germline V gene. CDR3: CASSPPSGLTDTQYF. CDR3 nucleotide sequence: TGTGCCAGCAGTCCCCCTAGCGGACTCACAGATACGCAGTATTTT.

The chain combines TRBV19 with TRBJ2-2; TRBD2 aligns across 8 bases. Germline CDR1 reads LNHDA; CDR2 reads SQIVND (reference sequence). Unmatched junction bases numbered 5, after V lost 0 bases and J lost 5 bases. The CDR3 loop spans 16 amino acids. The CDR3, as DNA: TGTGCCAGTAGTATAGAGACTAGCGTTCTTACCGGGGAGCTGTTTTTT. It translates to CASSIETSVLTGELFF.

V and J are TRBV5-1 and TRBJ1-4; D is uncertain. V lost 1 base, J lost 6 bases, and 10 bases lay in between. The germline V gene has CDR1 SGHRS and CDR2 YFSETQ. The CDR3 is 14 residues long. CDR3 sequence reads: CASSLTMGHEKLFF. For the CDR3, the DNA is TGCGCCAGCAGCTTGACGATGGGTCATGAAAAACTGTTTTTT.

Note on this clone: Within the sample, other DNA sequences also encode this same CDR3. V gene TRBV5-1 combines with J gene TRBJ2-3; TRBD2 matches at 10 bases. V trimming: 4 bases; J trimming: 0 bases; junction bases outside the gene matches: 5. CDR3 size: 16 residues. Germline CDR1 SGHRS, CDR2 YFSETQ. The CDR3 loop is CASSLSGRPSTDTQYF. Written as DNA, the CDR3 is TGCGCCAGCAGCCTTAGCGGGAGGCCTAGCACAGATACGCAGTATTTT.